Listed below are T cell receptor beta chains from one sample, sequenced in a study of CD8+CD57+ T cells in acquired aplastic anemia. TCRdb re-called the reads through MiXCR, storing one row per CDR3 protein. This sample has some 210,000 distinct CDR3 sequences, with 61% found just once. Sequenced material: sorted CD4+, CD8+, or CD8+CD57+ T cells (not recorded which) from PBMCs. The receptors derive from a human donor in good health. Both conserved end residues are part of each CDR3. D genes are given only for firm matches. Rows may omit the clone size; those that give it use once, few, many or a size class.

D gene | clone size | J gene | V gene | CDR3 protein | CDR3 DNA
NA | once | TRBJ2-7 | TRBV19 | CASSIDANEQYF | TGTGCCAGTAGTATAGATGCTAACGAGCAGTACTTC
NA | many | TRBJ2-7 | TRBV7-9 | CASSLPEGHEQYF | TGTGCCAGCAGCTTACCGGAGGGCCACGAGCAGTACTTC
NA | many | TRBJ2-7 | TRBV4-1 | CASSQGPGWSYEQYF | TGCGCCAGCAGCCAAGGTCCAGGGTGGTCATACGAGCAGTACTTC
NA | once | TRBJ2-2 | TRBV9 | CASSVVNANTGELFF | TGTGCCAGCAGCGTAGTTAACGCGAACACCGGGGAGCTGTTTTTT
NA | NA | TRBJ2-3 | TRBV7-3 | CASSLVSGVGTDTQYF | TGTGCCAGCAGCTTAGTCTCAGGGGTGGGGACAGATACGCAGTATTTT
NA | NA | TRBJ1-5 | TRBV5-5 | CASKADFWDWEPQHF | TGTGCCAGCAAGGCCGACTTTTGGGACTGGGAGCCCCAGCATTTT
NA | NA | TRBJ2-5 | TRBV2 | CASTMNYGQTQYF | TGTGCCAGCACCATGAATTATGGGCAGACCCAGTACTTC
NA | few | TRBJ2-7 | TRBV7-2 | CASSSLPKGTHEQYF | TGTGCCAGCAGCTCTCTGCCCAAGGGAACCCACGAGCAGTACTTC
NA | NA | TRBJ1-5 | TRBV20-1 | CSAKVGWDQPQHF | TGCAGTGCTAAGGTGGGGTGGGATCAGCCCCAGCATTTT
NA | many | TRBJ1-2 | TRBV29-1 | CSALMQGNYGYTF | TGCAGCGCCCTCATGCAGGGAAACTATGGCTACACCTTC
NA | NA | TRBJ1-2 | TRBV20-1 | CSARVLRPGYTF | TGCAGTGCTAGGGTTTTGAGGCCTGGCTACACCTTC
TRBD2 | many | TRBJ2-2 | TRBV12-3/TRBV12-4 | CATVRLAFGELFF | TGTGCCACTGTTCGACTAGCGTTCGGGGAGCTGTTTTTT
NA | few | TRBJ2-7 | TRBV15 | CATSPRDGAYEQYF | TGTGCCACCAGTCCTAGGGACGGGGCCTACGAGCAGTACTTC
NA | once | TRBJ1-5 | TRBV20-1 | CSASGQFNQPQHF | TGCAGTGCTAGTGGTCAGTTTAATCAGCCCCAGCATTTT
NA | once | TRBJ2-7 | TRBV20-1 | CSAGLRVEQYF | TGCAGTGCTGGCCTCCGAGTGGAGCAGTACTTC